This entry features one T cell receptor beta chain sequence. Its antigen is still unknown. The data derive from a study of cytomegalovirus exposure and HLA in healthy donors. Background on the study: Around 80 million unique TCR sequences came from HLA-typed donors in an early release.

General observations from the study: Later on, an analysis showed TCR association rates differing by HLA locus, with DRB1 the most and HLA-C the fewest. The study put 150 or so TCR beta chains on its list as cytomegalovirus-associated. As was reported, the HLA-A and HLA-B alleles of most subjects were accurately predicted from TCR beta sequences.

The PCR had 60 Vbeta and 13 Jbeta primers. Clones were read by immunoSEQ multiplex PCR, and TCRdb kept only the in-frame ones, dropping some. The data show 200,000 to 250,000 clones, about 85% seen once. This sequence originates from a human donor in good health. The sample was PBMCs.

DNA for the CDR3: TGTGCCAGCAGTTGGCTAGCGGGAGTCAATGAGCAGTTCTTC. Protein sequence: CASSWLAGVNEQFF. This chain joins TRBV6-6 and TRBJ2-1; 10 bases agree with TRBD2. This CDR3 comprises 14 residues. Losses at the gene ends were 4 bases for V and 6 bases for J; bases not matched to a gene: 3. Per germline, CDR1 MNHNY and CDR2 SVGAGI (reference sequence).